This T cell receptor beta chain was found in a study of Graves' ophthalmopathy and Graves' hyperthyroidism. In its sample, this clonotype was seen many times. Deletions cut 5 bases from V and 3 bases from J, with 20 bases between. The CDR3 is 16 amino acids. The germline V gene has CDR1 MGHRA and CDR2 YSYEKL. The TCR beta CDR3 regions underwent amplification from RNA transcripts. HTBI primers served in a first-round RT-PCR, which a second-round multiplex PCR followed. TCRdb re-derived calls from the multiplex PCR reads in MiXCR, one entry per CDR3 protein. The sample contains roughly 500,000 distinct CDR3 sequences, approximately 14% of which appear only once.

The sequenced material came from blood. This chain connects TRBV4-1 to TRBJ2-7; D ambiguous. The TCR originated in a young woman with Graves' ophthalmopathy. CDR3 coding DNA: TGCGCCAGCAGCGGAGAGGTAAATGATTTAGGCTACGAGCAGTACTTC. This encodes CASSGEVNDLGYEQYF.